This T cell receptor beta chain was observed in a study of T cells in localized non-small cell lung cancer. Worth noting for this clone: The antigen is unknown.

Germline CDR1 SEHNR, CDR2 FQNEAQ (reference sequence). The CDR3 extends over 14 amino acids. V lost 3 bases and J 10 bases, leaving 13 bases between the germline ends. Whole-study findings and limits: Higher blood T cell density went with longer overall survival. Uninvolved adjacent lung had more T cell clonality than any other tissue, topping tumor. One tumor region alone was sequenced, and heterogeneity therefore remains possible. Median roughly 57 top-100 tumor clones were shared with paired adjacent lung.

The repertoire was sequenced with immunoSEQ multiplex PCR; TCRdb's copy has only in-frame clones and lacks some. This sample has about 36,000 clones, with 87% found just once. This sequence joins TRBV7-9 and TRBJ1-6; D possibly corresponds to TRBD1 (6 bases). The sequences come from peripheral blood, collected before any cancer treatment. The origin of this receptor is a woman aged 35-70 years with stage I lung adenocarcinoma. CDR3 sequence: CASSFTGTGSPLHF. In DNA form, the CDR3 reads TGTGCCAGCAGCTTTACAGGGACGGGCTCACCCCTCCACTTT. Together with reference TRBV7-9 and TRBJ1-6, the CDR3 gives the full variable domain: DTGVSQNPRHKITKRGQNVTFRCDPISEHNRLYWYRQTLGQGPEFLTYFQNEAQLEKSRLLSDRFSAERPKGSFSTLEIQRTEQGDSAMYLCASSFTGTGSPLHFGNGTRLTVT.